Listed here are 18 T cell receptor beta chains from one sample, sequenced in a study of blood T cell repertoires in COVID-19. This table comes from immunoSEQ multiplex PCR, and its TCRdb copy is limited to in-frame clones, with some not included. The sample contains 180,000 or so clones, roughly four fifths of which appear only once. The specimen sequenced was peripheral blood. The receptors derive from a human donor with acute or convalescent COVID-19. The donor label of this sample is uncertain.

CDR3 nucleotide sequence: TGTGCCAGCAGTGACGACAGGAAAGCTAACTATGGCTACACCTTC. It specifies CASSDDRKANYGYTF. The chain carries TRBV6-1 and TRBJ1-2; TRBD1 might be the D (6 bases). V lost 3 bases and J lost 0, with 11 bases in between. Germline CDR1 reads MNHNS; CDR2 reads SASEGT. This CDR3 is 15 amino acids long.

The J gene is TRBJ2-5, the V gene TRBV3-1 (or the pseudogene TRBV3-2); TRBD2 agrees at 7 bases. Germline V gene sequence: CDR1 LGHDT, CDR2 YNNKEL (reference sequence). Unmatched junction bases numbered 5, after V lost 3 bases and J lost 1 base. The CDR3 spans 15 residues. The CDR3 sequence: CASSQDPGGQETQYF. The CDR3 region has the DNA TGTGCCAGCAGCCAGGATCCGGGGGGCCAAGAGACCCAGTACTTC.

The V and J genes are TRBV6-5 and TRBJ1-2; 8 bases are a match to TRBD1. Germline CDR1 reads MNHEY; CDR2 reads SVGAGI. Unmatched junction bases numbered 4, after V lost 0 bases and J lost 4 bases. The CDR3 totals 15 residues. CDR3 loop: CASSYSVQGGYGYTF. CDR3 nucleotides: TGTGCCAGCAGTTACTCGGTACAGGGGGGCTATGGCTACACCTTC.

The chain has TRBV2 and TRBJ1-4, with D maybe TRBD1 (5 bases). CDR3 size: 15 residues. Germline CDR1 is SNHLY and CDR2 is FYNNEI. V lost 6 bases and J lost 8, with 19 bases in between. The CDR3 region has the DNA TGTGCCAGCAGAGAAAGGGAGGACGGGGGGGAAAAACTGTTTTTT. The encoded protein is CASREREDGGEKLFF.

As DNA, the CDR3 is TGCGCCAGCAGTGGGACAGTTCTGATGAACACTGAAGCTTTCTTT. Translation gives CASSGTVLMNTEAFF. The V call is TRBV10-2, the J call TRBJ1-1; D possibly corresponds to TRBD1 (6 bases). CDR1 and CDR2 from the germline V gene are WSHSY and SAAADI. This CDR3 contains 15 residues. V lost 4 bases and J 0 bases, leaving 12 bases between the germline ends.

This chain connects TRBV27 to TRBJ1-2, with D perhaps matching TRBD1 (5 bases). V dropped 6 bases and J dropped 0 bases, with 14 bases sitting between them. From germline, CDR1 is MNHEY and CDR2 SMNVEV (reference sequence). The CDR3 has 15 residues. CDR3: CASRSPGVSNYGYTF. DNA for the CDR3: TGTGCCAGCAGGTCCCCGGGGGTATCTAACTATGGCTACACCTTC.

The chain couples TRBV7-9 to TRBJ2-3, with TRBD2 matching over 11 bases. Per the germline V gene, CDR1 is SEHNR and CDR2 is FQNEAQ (reference sequence). This CDR3 comprises 15 residues. V was pared by 3 bases and J by 5 bases, with 4 bases of the junction left unmatched. The CDR3 DNA sequence: TGTGCCAGCAGCTTCCTAGCGGGAGGAAAAGATACGCAGTATTTT. Translating it yields CASSFLAGGKDTQYF.

The chain combines TRBV7-6 with TRBJ2-1; TRBD1 agrees at 9 bases. Unmatched junction bases numbered 6, after V lost 5 bases and J lost 7 bases. The CDR3 is 14 amino acids. The germline CDR1 and CDR2 sequences are SGHVS and FNYEAQ. CDR3 bases: TGTGCCAGCAGCCCTAGACAGGGGGGAAATGAGCAGTTCTTC. It codes for CASSPRQGGNEQFF.

The gene calls are TRBV7-6 and TRBJ1-2; 9 bases line up with TRBD1. The germline V gene encodes CDR1 SGHVS and CDR2 FNYEAQ. J was trimmed by 4 bases and V by 5 bases; bases with no gene match: 2. The CDR3 runs 13 residues. CDR3 coding DNA: TGTGCCAGCAGCCCGGGACAGGGCTATGGCTACACCTTC. The encoded protein is CASSPGQGYGYTF.

This clone turned up a few times. The rearrangement links TRBV5-4 to TRBJ2-2; the D gene is possibly TRBD2 (5 bases). V shed 0 bases and J shed 1 base, with 10 bases lying between them. Looked up from germline, CDR1 is SGHNT and CDR2 is YYREEE (reference sequence). The CDR3 covers 16 residues. CDR3 sequence reads: CASSLARGLNTGELFF. The CDR3 DNA reads as TGTGCCAGCAGCTTGGCTCGCGGGTTGAACACCGGGGAGCTGTTTTTT.

This chain connects TRBV27 to TRBJ1-1, with no clear D. The CDR3 is 14 amino acids. From germline, CDR1 is MNHEY and CDR2 SMNVEV (reference sequence). Trimming removed 0 bases from V and 3 bases from J, with 8 bases in between. The CDR3 DNA follows: TGTGCCAGCAGTTTATCGGGCAGCTACACTGAAGCTTTCTTT. It specifies CASSLSGSYTEAFF.

The chain recombines TRBV5-1 with TRBJ2-1; 15 bases line up with TRBD2. Trimming took 2 bases from V and 7 from J; bases not matched to a gene: 4. Germline V gives CDR1 SGHRS, CDR2 YFSETQ. This CDR3 region has 16 residues. The CDR3 region is CASSLPGTSGGNEQFF. The CDR3 DNA reads TGCGCCAGCAGCTTACCCGGGACTAGCGGGGGGAATGAGCAGTTCTTC.

This clone was counted at least ten times. V is TRBV3-1 (or the pseudogene TRBV3-2) and J is TRBJ2-2; no firm D call. CDR1 and CDR2 from the germline V gene are LGHDT and YNNKEL (reference sequence). Trimming removed 2 bases at V and 1 base at J, with 5 bases between. The CDR3 is 14 amino acids. As DNA, the CDR3 is TGTGCCAGCAGCCAAAACAGGAACACCGGGGAGCTGTTTTTT. Protein: CASSQNRNTGELFF.

The V call is TRBV6-5, the J call TRBJ2-1, with 7 bases fitting TRBD2. V shed 6 bases and J 1 base; nucleotides not matched to a gene: 3. The CDR3 is 14 residues long. CDR1 is MNHEY, CDR2 SVGAGI, per germline. The CDR3 DNA follows: TGTGCCAGCAGCCGCGGGAGATCCTACAATGAGCAGTTCTTC. This translates into CASSRGRSYNEQFF.

V gene TRBV9 combines with J gene TRBJ2-1, with D maybe TRBD2 (5 bases). Trimming stripped 0 bases from V and 2 bases from J, with 21 bases between. The CDR3 contains 19 residues. Germline CDR1 SGDLS, CDR2 YYNGEE. CDR3 coding DNA: TGTGCCAGCAGCGTAGCCCCCTCGTATGAGGGAGCGCCCTACAATGAGCAGTTCTTC. Translating it yields CASSVAPSYEGAPYNEQFF.

The chain links TRBV6-5 to TRBJ2-7, with TRBD1 as a possible D gene (5 bases). The V end lost 7 bases, the J end lost 6 bases, and 13 bases lay between the germline ends. The germline gives CDR1 MNHEY, CDR2 SVGAGI. This CDR3 is built from 12 residues. The chain's CDR3 is CASTRKGAEQYF. The CDR3 nucleotides read TGTGCCAGCACCCGAAAAGGGGCCGAGCAGTACTTC.

The rearrangement joins TRBV5-1 to TRBJ2-2, with D possibly being TRBD1 (5 bases). Trimming cost V 6 bases and J 0 bases, with 12 bases left between them. The CDR3 extends over 15 amino acids. The V gene's germline CDR1 is SGHRS and CDR2 YFSETQ. CDR3 nucleotides: TGCGCCAGCACCTCGCAAGGGGCGAACACCGGGGAGCTGTTTTTT. Encoded protein: CASTSQGANTGELFF.

The chain employs TRBV24-1 and TRBJ2-5, with TRBD1 identical over 9 bases. Germline V lookup: CDR1 KGHDR, CDR2 SFDVKD. With V trimmed by 2 bases and J by 0 bases, 3 bases remained unmatched. This CDR3 spans 16 amino acids. CDR3 amino acids: CATSDYGTGHQETQYF. As DNA, the CDR3 is TGTGCCACCAGTGATTACGGGACAGGGCACCAAGAGACCCAGTACTTC.